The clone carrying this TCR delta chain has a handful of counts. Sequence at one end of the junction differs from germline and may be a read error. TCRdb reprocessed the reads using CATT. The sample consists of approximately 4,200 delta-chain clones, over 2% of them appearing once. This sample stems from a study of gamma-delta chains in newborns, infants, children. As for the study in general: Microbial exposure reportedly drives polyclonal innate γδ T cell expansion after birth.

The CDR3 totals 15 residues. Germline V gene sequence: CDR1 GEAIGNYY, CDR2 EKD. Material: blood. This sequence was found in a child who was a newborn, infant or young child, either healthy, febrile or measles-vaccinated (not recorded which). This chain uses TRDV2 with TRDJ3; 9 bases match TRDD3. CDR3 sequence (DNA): TGTGCCTGTGACGGCCTTACTGGGGGACACCGACAGGTGTTTTTC. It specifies CACDGLTGGHRQVFF.